This T cell receptor beta chain was identified in a study of CXCR3-negative and CXCR3-positive naive CD8 T cells. With respect to this clonotype: Its antigen is undetermined.

The CDR3 covers 13 residues. Germline V gene lookup returns CDR1 SGHVS and CDR2 FNYEAQ. Each TRB cDNA library was prepared by 5' RACE (with UMI labels). Reprocessing the 5' RACE reads, TCRdb reports a single entry for every CDR3 protein and omits DNA. The listing contains about 120,000 distinct CDR3 sequences. Naive CD8+ T cells were CD45RO-CCR7+CD27+CD95-. Regarding the study as a whole: The study found comparably high diversity in both naive subsets and much lower diversity in memory CD8+ cells. More hydrophobic TRB CDR3s were found in CXCR3-positive naive cells than in CXCR3-negative naive cells.

The rearrangement joins TRBV7-6 to TRBJ2-5; TCRdb's D call of TRBD1 is untestable without DNA. The source is a human donor in good health. Some clones in this sample may be carry-over from other donors' samples. Sequenced input: naive CXCR3+ CD8+ T cells from blood. As to subset: CD45RO-CCR7+CD27+CD95- naive CD8+ T cells expressing CXCR3 (TNR3+). The CDR3: CASSLSSGETQYF. Full variable domain (missing parts from reference TRBV7-6 and TRBJ2-5): GAGVSQSPRYKVTKRGQDVALRCDPISGHVSLYWYRQALGQGPEFLTYFNYEAQQDKSGLPNDRFSAERPEGSISTLTIQRTEQRDSAMYRCASSLSSGETQYFGPGTRLLVL.